What follows are 5 T cell receptor beta chains derived from one specimen sequenced in a study of radiation and T cells in renal cell carcinoma. Only in-frame clones appear in the TCRdb table, and some are missing; sequencing was by immunoSEQ multiplex PCR. The data hold approximately 120,000 clones, with around 80% observed a single time. Time point reported: baseline pretreatment blood. Treatment of the sample: 15 Gy SBRT to primary tumor, nephrectomy 4 weeks later. The sequencing here drew on blood, taken from a patient whose treatment included radiotherapy and nephrectomy. These receptors were taken from a woman aged 55-70 years with renal cell carcinoma.

The chain carries TRBV10-3 and TRBJ1-1, with a weak D call TRBD1 (6 bases). Germline CDR1 reads ENHRY; CDR2 reads SYGVKD. The CDR3 totals 13 residues. Trimming pared 11 bases from V and 5 bases from J, leaving 18 bases between. CDR3 in DNA: TGTGCCGTCCATTCGACAGGTCGGACTGAAGCTTTCTTT. Its translation: CAVHSTGRTEAFF.

The J gene is TRBJ2-1, the V gene TRBV13; D is tentatively TRBD1 or TRBD2 (6 bases each). Germline CDR1 is PRHDT and CDR2 is FYEKMQ (reference sequence). V was pared by 5 bases and J by 3 bases, with 17 bases between. CDR3 length: 16 amino acids. The CDR3 region has the DNA TGTGCCAGCAGCCCCAACTACCGGGGGCTCTACAATGAGCAGTTCTTC. Encoded protein: CASSPNYRGLYNEQFF. Drawing the rest from reference TRBV13 and TRBJ2-1, the complete variable domain is AAGVIQSPRHLIKEKRETATLKCYPIPRHDTVYWYQQGPGQDPQFLISFYEKMQSDKGSIPDRFSAQQFSDYHSELNMSSLELGDSALYFCASSPNYRGLYNEQFFGPGTRLTVL.

This sequence joins TRBV6-5 and TRBJ2-1; maybe TRBD2 (5 bases). CDR3 length equals 14 residues. The germline V gene encodes CDR1 MNHEY and CDR2 SVGAGI. The V gene lost 8 bases and the J gene lost 1 base, with 12 bases spanning the gap. This CDR3 is CASEVGSSYNEQFF. CDR3 sequence (DNA): TGTGCCAGCGAGGTGGGGAGTTCCTACAATGAGCAGTTCTTC.

The V call is TRBV9, the J call TRBJ2-7, with TRBD2 matching 10 bases. CDR3 length equals 15 residues. Trimming removed 2 bases from V and 2 bases from J; junction bases left unmatched: 4. Germline CDR1 reads SGDLS; CDR2 reads YYNGEE. The CDR3 sequence is CASSVTTSGPYEQYF. The CDR3 coding sequence is TGTGCCAGCAGCGTTACGACTAGCGGGCCCTACGAGCAGTACTTC.

Only a few counts were recorded for this clone. The chain couples TRBV4-1 to TRBJ1-1; D gene ambiguous. V lost 4 bases and J 1 base, leaving 10 bases between the germline ends. Germline loops: CDR1 MGHRA, CDR2 YSYEKL. The CDR3 length is 14 residues. The CDR3 sequence is CASSRMLENTEAFF. In DNA, the CDR3 is TGCGCCAGCAGCCGGATGCTGGAGAACACTGAAGCTTTCTTT.